The 6 T cell receptor beta chains given below trace back to one sample, sequenced in a study of T cells in Graves' hyperthyroidism and ophthalmopathy. Researchers amplified the TCR beta CDR3 regions from RNA transcripts. TCR CDR3 underwent first-round RT-PCR with the HTBI primer set. TCRdb reprocessed the multiplex PCR reads with MiXCR, giving one entry per CDR3 protein. Of hundreds of thousands of distinct CDR3 sequences listed, around 15% were seen once; the top ten hold about 3.8%. Sample: blood. Every receptor here comes from a woman aged 25 to 39 with Graves' hyperthyroidism.

The chain recombines TRBV7-2 with TRBJ2-7, with D tentatively TRBD1 or TRBD2 (6 bases each). Trimming left V 5 bases short and J 1 base short, with 18 bases between. CDR1 SGHTA and CDR2 FQGNSA come from the germline V gene. This CDR3 spans 16 amino acids. The CDR3 spells CASSPFARGRSYEQYF. The CDR3 coding sequence is TGTGCCAGCAGCCCCTTTGCCCGGGGGCGATCCTACGAGCAGTACTTC.

Ten or more counts support this clonotype. The chain links TRBV3-1 to TRBJ2-2, with a weak D call TRBD2 (6 bases). Germline lookup yields CDR1 LGHDT and CDR2 YNNKEL (reference sequence). This CDR3 spans 15 amino acids. Trimming stripped 4 bases from V and 4 bases from J, with 13 bases between. The CDR3 DNA is TGTGCCAGCAGCCCTAGGACTATTCCCACCGGGGAGCTGTTTTTT. The encoded protein is CASSPRTIPTGELFF.

This clonotype was detected many times. The CDR3 loop reads CASSLTLAGTQYF. The CDR3 nucleotides are TGTGCCAGCAGTTTAACCCTAGCAGGGACCCAGTACTTC. J is TRBJ2-5 and V is TRBV27, with a possible D match to TRBD2 (5 bases). Germline CDR1 and CDR2: MNHEY and SMNVEV (reference sequence). Trimming took 2 bases from V and 7 from J, leaving 11 bases between them. The CDR3 extends over 13 amino acids.

This clonotype was picked up many times. The chain is built from TRBV11-2 and TRBJ2-3; TRBD2 matches 11 bases. The germline V gene has CDR1 SGHAT and CDR2 FQNNGV. CDR3 length equals 13 residues. V trimming: 1 base; J trimming: 11 bases; junction bases outside the gene matches: 2. DNA of the CDR3: TGTGCCAGCAGCTTAGCCGGGACTAGCGGGCAGTATTTT. Translating gives CASSLAGTSGQYF.

The rearrangement joins TRBV20-1 to TRBJ2-7; 9 bases align to TRBD2. The CDR3 totals 16 residues. Germline values: CDR1 DFQATT, CDR2 SNEGSKA (reference sequence). J was trimmed by 3 bases and V by 0 bases; bases with no gene match: 9. The CDR3 loop is CSARDGGSGRYYEQYF. The CDR3 nucleotides are TGCAGTGCTAGAGATGGGGGTAGCGGGAGATACTACGAGCAGTACTTC.

This clonotype was detected only a few times. The genes are TRBV19 and TRBJ1-1; D gene uncertain. Germline lookup yields CDR1 LNHDA and CDR2 SQIVND (reference sequence). CDR3 length: 13 residues. The V end lost 5 bases, the J end lost 0 bases, and 7 bases lay between the germline ends. The CDR3 is CASSDIMNTEAFF. DNA for the CDR3: TGTGCCAGTAGTGACATAATGAACACTGAAGCTTTCTTT.